This T cell receptor beta chain was retrieved from a study of T cells after yellow fever vaccination. This clonotype was picked up a small number of times. The antigen is not known. General observations from the study: The appearance of a small share of clonotypes in both CD4 and CD8 compartments was observed.

The germline V gene has CDR1 KGHDR and CDR2 SFDVKD. The CDR3 has 14 amino acids. Trimming took 6 bases from V and 7 from J, leaving 15 bases between them. A single record per CDR3 protein comes from TCRdb applying MiXCR to the 5' RACE reads. This sample has approximately 330,000 distinct CDR3 sequences, with around an eighth found just once. This TCR was recovered from a man between 18 and 35 years old who received the YFV17D yellow fever vaccine. This rearrangement joins TRBV24-1 to TRBJ1-5; D possibly corresponds to TRBD1 (5 bases). This specimen was CD4+ T cells sorted from PBMCs, taken 15 days after the yellow fever booster vaccination. The CDR3 region has the DNA TGTGCCACCAGTAGTCCGGGACTCGGGCAGCCCCAGCATTTT. Translating it yields CATSSPGLGQPQHF.